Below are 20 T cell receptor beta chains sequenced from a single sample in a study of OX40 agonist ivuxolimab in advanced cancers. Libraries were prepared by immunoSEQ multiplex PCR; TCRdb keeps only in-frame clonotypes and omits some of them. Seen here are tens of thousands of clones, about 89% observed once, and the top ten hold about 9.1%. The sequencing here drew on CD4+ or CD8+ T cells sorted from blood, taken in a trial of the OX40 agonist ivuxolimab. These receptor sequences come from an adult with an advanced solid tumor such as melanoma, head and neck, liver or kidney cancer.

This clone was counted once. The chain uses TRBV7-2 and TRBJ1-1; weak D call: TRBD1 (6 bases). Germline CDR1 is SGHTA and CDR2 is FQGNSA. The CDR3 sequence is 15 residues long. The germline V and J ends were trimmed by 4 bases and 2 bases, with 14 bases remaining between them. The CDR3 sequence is CASSSRGGVNTEAFF. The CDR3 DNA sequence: TGTGCCAGCAGCTCCAGAGGGGGGGTCAACACTGAAGCTTTCTTT.

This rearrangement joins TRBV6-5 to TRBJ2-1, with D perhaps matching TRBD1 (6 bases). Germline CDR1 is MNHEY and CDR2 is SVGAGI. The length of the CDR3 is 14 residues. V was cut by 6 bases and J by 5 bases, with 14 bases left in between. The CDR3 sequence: CASSRDTRDNEQFF. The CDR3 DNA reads TGTGCCAGCAGCCGGGACACCCGAGACAATGAGCAGTTCTTC.

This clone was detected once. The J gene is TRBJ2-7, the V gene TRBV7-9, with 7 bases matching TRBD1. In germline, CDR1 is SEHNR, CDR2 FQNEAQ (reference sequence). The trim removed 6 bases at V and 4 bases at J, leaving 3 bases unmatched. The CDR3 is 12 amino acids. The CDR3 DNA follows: TGTGCCAGCAGTCCGGGACAGTACGAGCAGTACTTC. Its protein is CASSPGQYEQYF.

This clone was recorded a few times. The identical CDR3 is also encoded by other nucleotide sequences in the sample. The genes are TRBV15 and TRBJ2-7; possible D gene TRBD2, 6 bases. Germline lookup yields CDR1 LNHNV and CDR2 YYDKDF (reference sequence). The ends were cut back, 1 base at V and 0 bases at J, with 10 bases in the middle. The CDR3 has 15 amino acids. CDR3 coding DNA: TGTGCCACCAGCAGAGTCGGGGGTAGCTCCTACGAGCAGTACTTC. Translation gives CATSRVGGSSYEQYF.

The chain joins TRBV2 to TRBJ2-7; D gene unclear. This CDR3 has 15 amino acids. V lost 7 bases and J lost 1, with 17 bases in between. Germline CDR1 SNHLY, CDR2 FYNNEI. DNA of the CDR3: TGTGCCAGCACCCGATGGGGAAGGTTATCCTACGAGCAGTACTTC. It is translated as CASTRWGRLSYEQYF. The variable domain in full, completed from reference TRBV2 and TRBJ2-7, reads EPEVTQTPSHQVTQMGQEVILRCVPISNHLYFYWYRQILGQKVEFLVSFYNNEISEKSEIFDDQFSVERPDGSNFTLKIRSTKLEDSAMYFCASTRWGRLSYEQYFGPGTRLTVT.

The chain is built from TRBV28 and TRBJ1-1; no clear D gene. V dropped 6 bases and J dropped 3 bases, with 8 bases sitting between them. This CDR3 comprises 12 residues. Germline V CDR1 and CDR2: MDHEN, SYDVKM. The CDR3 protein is CASRGLDTEAFF. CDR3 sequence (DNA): TGTGCCAGCAGAGGGCTCGACACTGAAGCTTTCTTT.

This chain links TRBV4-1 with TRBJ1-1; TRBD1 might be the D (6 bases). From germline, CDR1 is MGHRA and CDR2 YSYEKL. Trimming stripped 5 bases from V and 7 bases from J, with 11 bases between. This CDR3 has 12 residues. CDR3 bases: TGCGCCAGCAGCTCTCAGGGGCTTGAAGCTTTCTTT. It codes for CASSSQGLEAFF.

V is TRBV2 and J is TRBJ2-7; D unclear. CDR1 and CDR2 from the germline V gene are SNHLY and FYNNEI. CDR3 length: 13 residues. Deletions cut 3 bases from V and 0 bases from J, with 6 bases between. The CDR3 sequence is CASSDSISYEQYF. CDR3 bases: TGTGCCAGCAGTGACAGCATCTCCTACGAGCAGTACTTC.

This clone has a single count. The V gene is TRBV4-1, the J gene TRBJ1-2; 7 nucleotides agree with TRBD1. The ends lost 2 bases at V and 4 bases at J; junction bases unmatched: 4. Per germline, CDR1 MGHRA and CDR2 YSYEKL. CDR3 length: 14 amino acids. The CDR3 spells CASSQQTGLYGYTF. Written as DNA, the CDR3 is TGCGCCAGCAGCCAACAGACAGGGCTCTATGGCTACACCTTC.

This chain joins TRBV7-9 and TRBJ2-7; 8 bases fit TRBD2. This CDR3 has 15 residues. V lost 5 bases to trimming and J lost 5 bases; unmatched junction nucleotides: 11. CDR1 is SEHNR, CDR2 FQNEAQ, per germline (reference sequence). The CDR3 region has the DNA TGTGCCAGCAGCCCGGAGGGCGGGAGGAGGAACGAGCAGTACTTC. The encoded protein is CASSPEGGRRNEQYF.

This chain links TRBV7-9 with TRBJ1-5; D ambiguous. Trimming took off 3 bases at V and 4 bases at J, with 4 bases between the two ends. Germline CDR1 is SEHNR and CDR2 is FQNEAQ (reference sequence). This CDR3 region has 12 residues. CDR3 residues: CASSFPNQPQHF. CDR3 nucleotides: TGTGCCAGCAGCTTTCCTAATCAGCCCCAGCATTTT.

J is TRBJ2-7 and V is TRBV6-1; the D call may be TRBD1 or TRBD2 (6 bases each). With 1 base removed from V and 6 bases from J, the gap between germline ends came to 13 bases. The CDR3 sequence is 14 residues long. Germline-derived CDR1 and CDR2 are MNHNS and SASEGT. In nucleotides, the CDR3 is TGTGCCAGCAGTGAAGGACAGGTGGGGGGCGAGCAGTACTTC. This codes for CASSEGQVGGEQYF.

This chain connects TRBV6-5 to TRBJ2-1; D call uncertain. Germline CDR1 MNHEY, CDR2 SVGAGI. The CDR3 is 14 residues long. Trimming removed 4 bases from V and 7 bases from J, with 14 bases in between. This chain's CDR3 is CASSFVLGINEQFF. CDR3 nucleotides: TGTGCCAGCAGTTTTGTACTCGGTATAAATGAGCAGTTCTTC.

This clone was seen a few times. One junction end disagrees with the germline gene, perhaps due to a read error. The chain's CDR3 is CASSPLQDYNEQFF. The CDR3 DNA reads TGTGCTAGCAGCCCCTTACAGGACTACAATGAGCAGTTCTTC. The chain joins TRBV7-7 to TRBJ2-1; D might be TRBD1 (5 bases). This CDR3 contains 14 residues. The germline V gene encodes CDR1 SSHAT and CDR2 FNYEAQ (reference sequence).

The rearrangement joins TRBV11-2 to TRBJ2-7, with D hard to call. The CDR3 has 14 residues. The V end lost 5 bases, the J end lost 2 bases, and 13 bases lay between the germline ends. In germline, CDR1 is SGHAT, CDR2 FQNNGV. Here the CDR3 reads CASSRVRETYEQYF. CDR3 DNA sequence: TGTGCCAGCAGCAGGGTTAGGGAAACCTACGAGCAGTACTTC.

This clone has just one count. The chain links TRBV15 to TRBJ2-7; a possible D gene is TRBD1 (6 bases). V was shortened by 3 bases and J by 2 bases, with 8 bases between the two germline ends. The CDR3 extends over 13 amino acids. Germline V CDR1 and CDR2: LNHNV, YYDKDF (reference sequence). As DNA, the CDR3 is TGTGCCACCAGCAGGGACAGTACCTACGAGCAGTACTTC. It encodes CATSRDSTYEQYF.

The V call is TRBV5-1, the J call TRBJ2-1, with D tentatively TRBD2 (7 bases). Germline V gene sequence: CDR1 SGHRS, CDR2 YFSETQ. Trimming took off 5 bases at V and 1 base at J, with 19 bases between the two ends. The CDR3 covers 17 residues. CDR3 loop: CASSRGGRLTSYNEQFF. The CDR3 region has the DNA TGCGCCAGCAGTAGGGGGGGAAGACTTACTTCCTACAATGAGCAGTTCTTC.

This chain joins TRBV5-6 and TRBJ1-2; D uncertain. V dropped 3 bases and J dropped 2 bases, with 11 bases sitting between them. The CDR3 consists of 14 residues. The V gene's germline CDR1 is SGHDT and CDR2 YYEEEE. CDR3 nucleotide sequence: TGTGCCAGCAGCTGGAGTGGAGTCAACTATGGCTACACCTTC. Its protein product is CASSWSGVNYGYTF.

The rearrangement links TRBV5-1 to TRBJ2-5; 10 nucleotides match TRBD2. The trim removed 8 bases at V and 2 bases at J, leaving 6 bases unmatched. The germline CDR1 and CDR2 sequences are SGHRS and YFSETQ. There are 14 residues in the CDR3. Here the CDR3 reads CASRKTSGQETQYF. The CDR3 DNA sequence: TGCGCCAGTAGGAAGACTAGCGGGCAAGAGACCCAGTACTTC.

The CDR3 DNA sequence: TGTGCCAGCAGTTCCACAGGGGGCTATAATGAAAAACTGTTTTTT. Translated, it gives CASSSTGGYNEKLFF. The J gene is TRBJ1-4, the V gene TRBV28; 9 bases line up with TRBD1. CDR3 length: 15 amino acids. V lost 4 bases to trimming and J lost 4 bases; unmatched junction nucleotides: 4. Germline V CDR1 and CDR2: MDHEN, SYDVKM.